A single sample gave rise to the 17 T cell receptor beta chains below, sequenced in a study of shared clonotypes between healthy human individuals. Here immunoSEQ multiplex PCR was the method, and the copy in TCRdb shows in-frame clones only, minus some. In the table there are roughly 2,500,000 clones, approximately 93% of which are singletons. The sequenced material came from naive CD4+ T cells from PBMCs. This sample's subset: CD45RA+ positively selected. The source is a man aged 18 to 30 in good health. Some clones in this sample may be carry-over from other donors' samples.

The chain recombines TRBV19 with TRBJ2-1; D perhaps matches TRBD2 (6 bases). Germline V CDR1 and CDR2: LNHDA, SQIVND (reference sequence). With 5 bases removed from V and 2 bases from J, the gap between germline ends came to 13 bases. The CDR3 consists of 15 residues. The DNA for the CDR3 is TGTGCCAGTAGTCGCGGCGGGACGACCTACAATGAGCAGTTCTTC. As protein: CASSRGGTTYNEQFF.

The V gene is TRBV5-1, the J gene TRBJ2-7; D call uncertain. Germline V gene sequence: CDR1 SGHRS, CDR2 YFSETQ. The CDR3 length is 16 residues. Trimming took 1 base from V and 7 from J, leaving 21 bases between them. CDR3 nucleotides: TGCGCCAGCAGCTTGATACCCATGGGGATTACGAATGAGCAGTACTTC. Protein product: CASSLIPMGITNEQYF. Together with reference TRBV5-1 and TRBJ2-7, the CDR3 gives the full variable domain: KAGVTQTPRYLIKTRGQQVTLSCSPISGHRSVSWYQQTPGQGLQFLFEYFSETQRNKGNFPGRFSGRQFSNSRSEMNVSTLELGDSALYLCASSLIPMGITNEQYFGPGTRLTVT.

V gene TRBV29-1 combines with J gene TRBJ2-2; 9 bases are a match to TRBD2. Germline-derived CDR1 and CDR2 are SQVTM and ANQGSEA. Trimming cost V 7 bases and J 6 bases; bases outside gene matches: 12. The CDR3 covers 15 residues. This chain's CDR3 is CSAASWREGPGELFF. Here the CDR3 DNA reads TGCAGCGCCGCCTCCTGGCGGGAGGGTCCCGGGGAGCTGTTTTTT.

The chain couples TRBV7-9 to TRBJ2-1, with D unclear. The CDR3 has 12 amino acids. Deletions cut 5 bases from V and 15 bases from J, with 17 bases between. Looked up from germline, CDR1 is SEHNR and CDR2 is FQNEAQ (reference sequence). For the CDR3, the DNA is TGTGCCAGCAGCCCTACCGGGCCCTCCCCGTTCTTC. Protein product: CASSPTGPSPFF. The full variable domain, rest sourced from reference TRBV7-9 and TRBJ2-1, is DTGVSQNPRHKITKRGQNVTFRCDPISEHNRLYWYRQTLGQGPEFLTYFQNEAQLEKSRLLSDRFSAERPKGSFSTLEIQRTEQGDSAMYLCASSPTGPSPFFGPGTRLTVL.

V usage is TRBV18 and J usage is TRBJ1-4; no firm D call. Trimming stripped 2 bases from V and 5 bases from J, with 6 bases between. CDR3 length: 13 residues. CDR1 is KGHSH and CDR2 is LQKENI in the germline V gene. The CDR3 DNA follows: TGTGCCAGCTCACCATTGGAGAATGAAAAACTGTTTTTT. Amino acid sequence: CASSPLENEKLFF.

The J gene is TRBJ2-7, the V gene TRBV6-6; tentative D call: TRBD2 (6 bases). Trimming left V 2 bases short and J 4 bases short, with 15 bases between. The CDR3 has 15 amino acids. From germline, CDR1 is MNHNY and CDR2 SVGAGI (reference sequence). The CDR3 loop reads CASSYPPLGGYEQYF. For the CDR3, the DNA is TGTGCCAGCAGTTACCCCCCTTTGGGAGGATACGAGCAGTACTTC.

The rearrangement uses TRBV28 and TRBJ2-3, with unresolved D. Deletions cut 1 base from V and 6 bases from J, with 11 bases between. The CDR3 consists of 14 residues. The germline V gene has CDR1 MDHEN and CDR2 SYDVKM. The CDR3 coding sequence is TGTGCCAGCAGTTTATCGTCCCAAAGGGATACGCAGTATTTT. It translates to CASSLSSQRDTQYF.

The V and J genes are TRBV18 and TRBJ1-1; 8 bases fit TRBD1. There are 14 residues in the CDR3. Losses at the gene ends were 3 bases for V and 6 bases for J; bases not matched to a gene: 6. CDR1 KGHSH and CDR2 LQKENI come from the germline V gene. This chain's CDR3 is CASSPRQGWAEAFF. CDR3 DNA: TGTGCCAGCTCACCTAGACAGGGGTGGGCTGAAGCTTTCTTT.

The genes are TRBV6-5 and TRBJ1-1; possible D gene TRBD1, 5 bases. There are 15 residues in the CDR3. Between the trimmed V and J ends, which lost 4 bases and 1 base, there was a span of 13 bases. Germline V gene sequence: CDR1 MNHEY, CDR2 SVGAGI. CDR3 loop: CASSFSGIENTEAFF. The CDR3 bases are TGTGCCAGCAGTTTTTCAGGGATAGAGAACACTGAAGCTTTCTTT.

This clone was recorded only once. This chain joins TRBV28 and TRBJ1-4; maybe TRBD1 (6 bases). CDR3 length equals 15 residues. V was pared by 6 bases and J by 4 bases, with 15 bases between. CDR1 is MDHEN, CDR2 SYDVKM, per germline. The CDR3 is CASRGASRGNEKLFF. The DNA of the CDR3 is TGTGCCAGCAGGGGGGCTTCCAGAGGTAATGAAAAACTGTTTTTT.

V and J are TRBV11-3 and TRBJ2-6; possibly TRBD2 for D (6 bases). The CDR3 contains 15 residues. CDR1 is SGHNT, CDR2 YENEEA, per germline. Trimming stripped 1 base from V and 3 bases from J, with 7 bases between. The DNA for the CDR3 is TGTGCCAGCAGCTTAGGGGAGGATGGGGCCAACGTCCTGACTTTC. Protein sequence: CASSLGEDGANVLTF.

As concerns this clone: The sample has other DNA sequences that encode this CDR3 too. The rearrangement links TRBV6-5 to TRBJ1-2, with a possible D match to TRBD1 (5 bases). Germline CDR1 is MNHEY and CDR2 is SVGAGI. Trimming shortened V by 2 bases and J by 2 bases, and 6 bases separated the two germline ends. The CDR3 covers 13 residues. CDR3 nucleotide sequence: TGTGCCAGCAGTTACGACAGAAACTATGGCTACACCTTC. Translated, it gives CASSYDRNYGYTF.

V and J are TRBV7-9 and TRBJ2-3; D may match TRBD1 or TRBD2 (5 bases each). CDR1 is SEHNR, CDR2 FQNEAQ, per germline (reference sequence). The CDR3 extends over 17 amino acids. V dropped 3 bases and J dropped 4 bases, with 20 bases sitting between them. CDR3: CASSFTTGTVVPDTQYF. CDR3 nucleotide sequence: TGTGCCAGCAGCTTTACCACCGGGACGGTCGTCCCAGATACGCAGTATTTT.

The count of this clone is one. The chain carries TRBV28 and TRBJ2-1; 7 bases agree with TRBD2. This CDR3 comprises 14 residues. Looked up from germline, CDR1 is MDHEN and CDR2 is SYDVKM. Trimming removed 6 bases from V and 6 bases from J; junction bases left unmatched: 8. This CDR3 is CASSRSGNFNEQFF. The CDR3 DNA follows: TGTGCCAGCAGCCGAAGCGGGAATTTCAATGAGCAGTTCTTC. The entire variable domain, with the rest obtained from reference TRBV28 and TRBJ2-1, is as follows: DVKVTQSSRYLVKRTGEKVFLECVQDMDHENMFWYRQDPGLGLRLIYFSYDVKMKEKGDIPEGYSVSREKKERFSLILESASTNQTSMYLCASSRSGNFNEQFFGPGTRLTVL.

The chain couples TRBV6-1 to TRBJ1-3, with D uncertain. The CDR3 has 13 amino acids. Looked up from germline, CDR1 is MNHNS and CDR2 is SASEGT. V dropped 6 bases and J dropped 8 bases, with 14 bases sitting between them. CDR3 sequence: CASRQRAQDTIYF. The CDR3, as DNA: TGTGCCAGCAGACAGCGGGCTCAGGACACCATATATTTT.

This sequence joins TRBV7-2 and TRBJ2-5; D not certain. The CDR3 consists of 14 residues. Germline V CDR1 and CDR2: SGHTA, FQGNSA. V was pared by 5 bases and J by 1 base, with 11 bases between. DNA for the CDR3: TGTGCCAGCAGCCAGGCGTGGGGCCAAGAGACCCAGTACTTC. This gives the protein CASSQAWGQETQYF.

This rearrangement joins TRBV6-5 to TRBJ2-1; possible D gene TRBD2, 6 bases. From germline, CDR1 is MNHEY and CDR2 SVGAGI. This CDR3 has 15 amino acids. V was clipped by 4 bases and J by 3 bases, with 13 bases between them. CDR3 nucleotides: TGTGCCAGCAGTTTCCTCGGGGGAAACTACAATGAGCAGTTCTTC. Translated: CASSFLGGNYNEQFF.